This T cell receptor beta chain was sequenced for a study of blood T cells in healthy people across ages. Points from the study as a whole: Relative to aged donors, long-lived donors carried more naive CD4+ cells and displayed higher diversity.

Using a J-beta primer mix together with a sample-barcoded 5' primer, a second PCR was run for 7 to 11 cycles. Each cDNA molecule, via a template-switch adaptor with 12 random nucleotides, was tagged. Each CDR3 protein is one row after TCRdb ran MiXCR on the 5' RACE reads. The repertoire holds approximately 800,000 distinct CDR3 sequences, with roughly 46% as singletons. Roughly 10 milliliters of peripheral blood were drawn from each donor. Total RNA extraction produced at least 6 micrograms (per sample) for the study. The germline CDR1 and CDR2 sequences are LGHNA and YNFKEQ. Trimming took off 2 bases at V and 8 bases at J, with 19 bases between the two ends. This CDR3 region has 16 residues. Note on this clonotype: The antigen is unknown.

The sequence was obtained from a man of 80 years or more in good health. Sequences were obtained from blood. The chain carries TRBV4-2 and TRBJ2-1; D call uncertain. Here the CDR3 DNA reads TGTGCCAGCAGCCAACCTAACACGTCTACTGTGGATGAGCAGTTCTTC. Translating it yields CASSQPNTSTVDEQFF.